This T cell receptor beta chain was found in a study of blood T cell repertoires in COVID-19. Study details: T cells, B-cell-depleted T cells, or PBMCs provided the cDNA or gDNA that served as material.

Trimming took 7 bases from V and 5 from J; bases not matched to a gene: 11. Germline-derived CDR1 and CDR2 are LNHDA and SQIVND (reference sequence). This CDR3 is 16 amino acids long. Authors' methods: Scientists estimated how many nucleated cells there were by amplifying reference gene primers. The assay was immunoSEQ multiplex PCR, and TCRdb's table has in-frame clones only and misses some. The V and J calls and clone size come from that table; D and trimming were worked out from the DNA. The sample has roughly 260,000 clones, around 92% seen once. The sequence derives from a person aged 18 to 30 with COVID-19, enrolled during active disease. The V and J genes are TRBV19 and TRBJ1-5; 10 positions agree with TRBD1. Sequenced: peripheral blood. The CDR3 sequence: CASTPTGGEPDQPQHF. CDR3 sequence (DNA): TGTGCCAGTACTCCGACAGGGGGCGAACCTGATCAGCCCCAGCATTTT.